This note documents a single T cell receptor (beta chain) sequence. Its antigen is not known. This entry is derived from a study of cytomegalovirus exposure and HLA in healthy donors. Study-level results: It is likely that the observed cluster of highly shared sequence variants was a sequencing artifact.

This CDR3 is built from 15 residues. The V segment lost 8 bases and the J segment 0 bases; nucleotides outside the gene matches: 10. Per germline, CDR1 MNHEY and CDR2 SVGAGI. PCR used 60 Vbeta primers and 13 Jbeta primers. Measured with immunoSEQ multiplex PCR; TCRdb has only the in-frame clones, and not every one. Of about 190,000 clones listed, 70% to 80% are singletons. This sequence originates from a woman aged 30 to 39 in good health and CMV-seropositive. This rearrangement joins TRBV6-5 to TRBJ2-7; 7 bases agree with TRBD2. The material sequenced was PBMCs. For the CDR3, the DNA is TGTGCCAGCTCCGTCGGGAGGTCCTCCTCCTACGAGCAGTACTTC. This translates into CASSVGRSSSYEQYF.